The entry below describes one T cell receptor beta chain. Its antigen is unknown. These data come from a study of PD-1 blockade in classical Hodgkin lymphoma. The study's findings and limits: Relapsed/refractory patients reportedly had the lowest baseline TCR diversity, below newly diagnosed patients, who were below healthy donors.

V lost 0 bases to trimming and J lost 1 base, with 10 bases between them. Germline values: CDR1 SGDLS, CDR2 YYNGEE. The CDR3 has 16 residues. All trial patients relapsed after autologous stem cell transplantation. Sequencing was performed with immunoSEQ multiplex PCR; in TCRdb, only in-frame clones are kept and a portion is missing. Of nearly 55,000 clones listed, approximately 81% are singletons. This chain joins TRBV9 and TRBJ2-2; a weak D match, TRBD1 (6 bases). The material was peripheral blood mononuclear cells (PBMCs), obtained at baseline. The clonotype was recovered from a human donor with classical Hodgkin lymphoma. The chain's CDR3 is CASSVVGQLNTGELFF. CDR3 DNA: TGTGCCAGCAGCGTAGTAGGACAGCTGAACACCGGGGAGCTGTTTTTT.